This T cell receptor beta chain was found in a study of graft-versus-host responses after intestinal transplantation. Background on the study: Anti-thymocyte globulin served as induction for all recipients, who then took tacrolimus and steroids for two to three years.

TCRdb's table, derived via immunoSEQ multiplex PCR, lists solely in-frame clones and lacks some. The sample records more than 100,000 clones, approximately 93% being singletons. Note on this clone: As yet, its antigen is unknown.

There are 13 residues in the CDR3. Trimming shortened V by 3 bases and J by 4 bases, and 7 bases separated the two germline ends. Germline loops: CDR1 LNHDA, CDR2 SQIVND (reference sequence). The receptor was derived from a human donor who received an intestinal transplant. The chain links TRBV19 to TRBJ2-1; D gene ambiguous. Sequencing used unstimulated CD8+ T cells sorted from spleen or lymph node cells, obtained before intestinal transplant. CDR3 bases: TGTGCCAGTAGTATGGGTCCGTACAATGAGCAGTTCTTC. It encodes CASSMGPYNEQFF.